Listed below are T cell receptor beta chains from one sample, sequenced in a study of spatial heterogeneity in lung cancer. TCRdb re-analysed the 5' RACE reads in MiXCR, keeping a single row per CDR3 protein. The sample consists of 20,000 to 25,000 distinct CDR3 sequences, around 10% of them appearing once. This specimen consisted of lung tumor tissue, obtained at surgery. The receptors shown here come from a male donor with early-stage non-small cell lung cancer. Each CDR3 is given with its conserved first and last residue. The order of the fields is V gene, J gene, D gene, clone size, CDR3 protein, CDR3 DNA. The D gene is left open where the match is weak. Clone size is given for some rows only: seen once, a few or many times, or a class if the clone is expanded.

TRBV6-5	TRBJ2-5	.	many	CASSYPLQETQYF	TGTGCCAGCAGTTACCCCCTGCAAGAGACCCAGTACTTC
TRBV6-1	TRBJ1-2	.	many	CATFVGLGYTF	TGTGCCACGTTTGTCGGGCTTGGCTACACCTTC
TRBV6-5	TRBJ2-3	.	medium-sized	CASSYSGHTDTQYF	TGTGCCAGCAGTTACTCAGGACACACAGATACGCAGTATTTT
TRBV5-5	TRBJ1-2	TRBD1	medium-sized	CASSPTGPYGYTF	TGTGCCAGCAGCCCGACAGGGCCTTATGGCTACACCTTC
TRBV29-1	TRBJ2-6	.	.	CSVAESPGRANVLTF	TGCAGCGTTGCAGAATCTCCTGGCCGGGCCAACGTCCTGACTTTC
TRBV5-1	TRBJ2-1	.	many	CASSLRGAGVYNEQFF	TGCGCCAGCAGCTTAAGAGGGGCCGGGGTCTACAATGAGCAGTTCTTC
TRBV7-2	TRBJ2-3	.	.	CASSPPWGPAEDTQYF	TGTGCCAGCAGCCCCCCTTGGGGTCCGGCGGAAGATACGCAGTATTTT
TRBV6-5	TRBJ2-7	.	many	CASSYSKGVQYF	TGTGCCAGCAGTTACTCGAAGGGTGTGCAGTACTTC
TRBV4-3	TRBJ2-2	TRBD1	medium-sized	CASSQDPQGAGELFF	TGCGCCAGCAGCCAAGATCCACAGGGGGCCGGGGAGCTGTTTTTT
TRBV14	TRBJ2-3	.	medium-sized	CASSQDWDTQYF	TGTGCCAGCAGCCAAGATTGGGATACGCAGTATTTT
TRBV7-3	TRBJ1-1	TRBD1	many	CASSLEGTGGWNTEAFF	TGTGCCAGCAGCTTAGAGGGGACAGGGGGCTGGAACACTGAAGCTTTCTTT
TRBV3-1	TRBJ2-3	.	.	CASSLEANLVWNTQYF	TGTGCCAGCAGCCTCGAGGCGAATCTGGTCTGGAATACGCAGTATTTT
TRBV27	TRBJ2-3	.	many	CASSLSHGGRTDTQYF	TGTGCCAGCAGTTTGAGTCACGGGGGTCGCACAGATACGCAGTATTTT
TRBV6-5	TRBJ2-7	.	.	CASRDSVVYEQYF	TGTGCCAGCCGGGACTCCGTCGTCTACGAGCAGTACTTC
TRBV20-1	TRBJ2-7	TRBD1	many	CSARGQGGYEQYF	TGCAGTGCTCGTGGACAGGGCGGCTACGAGCAGTACTTC